Listed below are T cell receptor beta chains from one sample, sequenced in a study of T cell clones after liver transplantation. TCRdb keeps only in-frame clones here, not all; method: immunoSEQ multiplex PCR. The sample has about 120,000 clones; around nine tenths are singletons. The specimen comprised CD4+ T cells from blood, sampled 12 months after liver transplant. These receptor sequences come from a human patient who received a liver transplant. Among the T cells, some may be from the graft donor. The CDR3 runs from the conserved cysteine through the conserved F or W. Each record gives: CDR3 DNA, CDR3 protein, J gene, clone size, V gene, D gene. D genes are given only for firm matches. Clone size is stated in some rows and not others, as once, few, many or a class when expanded.

TGTGCCAGCAGCTTAGAGGTCTCTGGAAACACCATATATTTT CASSLEVSGNTIYF TRBJ1-3 . TRBV7-2 .
TGTGCCAGCAGTGAAATTTGGCAGGGGAATCAGCCCCAGCATTTT CASSEIWQGNQPQHF TRBJ1-5 few TRBV2 .
TGCGCCAGCAGCCTACAGGGCGGGGTAGTAGACGGAGCTTTCTTT CASSLQGGVVDGAFF TRBJ1-1 . TRBV4-1 .
TGTGCCAGCAGTCTTGACACAGGGGGAGATACGCAGTATTTT CASSLDTGGDTQYF TRBJ2-3 . TRBV27 TRBD1
TGTGCCAGCTCACCTGAACTAGCGGGACACGGCGAGCAGTACTTC CASSPELAGHGEQYF TRBJ2-7 . TRBV18 TRBD2
TGTGCCAGCAGTTTAGGAGGGGGAGCCTACGAGCAGTACTTC CASSLGGGAYEQYF TRBJ2-7 . TRBV28 .
TGTGCCAGCAGCTTAGGGCAGACCGGGGAGCTGTTTTTT CASSLGQTGELFF TRBJ2-2 . TRBV7-6 .
TGTGCCAGCTCACCACCTACAGGTGCGATGAACACTGAAGCTTTCTTT CASSPPTGAMNTEAFF TRBJ1-1 . TRBV18 .
TGTGCCAGTAAGCGGGAGGCTAGCACAGATACGCAGTATTTT CASKREASTDTQYF TRBJ2-3 . TRBV19 TRBD2
TGTGCCAGCAGGACTAGCGGGAGTAGGGCAGATACGCAGTATTTT CASRTSGSRADTQYF TRBJ2-3 . TRBV6-6 TRBD2
TGTGCCAGTAGTACTTTTCAGGACACCATATATTTT CASSTFQDTIYF TRBJ1-3 . TRBV19 .
TGTGCCAGTAGTATTAGTATAAAAGAGACCCAGTACTTC CASSISIKETQYF TRBJ2-5 . TRBV19 .
TGCGCCAGCAGGACGATACGATATTCGAACACTGAAGCTTTCTTT CASRTIRYSNTEAFF TRBJ1-1 once TRBV10-2 .
TGTGCCAGCTTCCGAGCGCCGGGACAGGGCTCCGAGCAGTACTTC CASFRAPGQGSEQYF TRBJ2-7 . TRBV6-1 TRBD1
TGTGCCAGCAGCGTAGGTGTTAGCGGCTCCTACGAGCAGTACTTC CASSVGVSGSYEQYF TRBJ2-7 . TRBV9 .
TGTGCCAGCAGCTTTAGGACAGGGGGTCGGACCCAGTACTTC CASSFRTGGRTQYF TRBJ2-5 . TRBV5-6 TRBD1
TGTGCCAGCAGCCAAGGCATTCGAGATACGCAGTATTTT CASSQGIRDTQYF TRBJ2-3 . TRBV4-2 .